This is a list of T cell receptor beta chains from one sample in a study of Ad26.COV2.S vaccination and SARS-CoV-2 variants. Sequencing used immunoSEQ multiplex PCR; TCRdb keeps in-frame clones, though not all of them. The sample carries 380,000 or so clones, approximately 90% recorded once. The material was peripheral blood, obtained in a trial of Ad26.COV2.S vaccine versus placebo. These receptors were taken from a person aged 18-65 years who received the Ad26.COV2.S COVID-19 vaccine or a placebo. CDR3s include the opening cysteine and the closing phenylalanine or tryptophan. The order of the fields is CDR3 protein, CDR3 DNA, J gene, D gene, V gene, clone size. A D gene is named only where the DNA matches it firmly. Size tells how often a clone was seen (once, few, many) or the class of an expanded clone, and some rows leave it out.

CDR3aa: CASTLTGLNTEAFF
CDR3nt: TGTGCCAGCACTCTGACAGGGTTGAACACTGAAGCTTTCTTT
j_gene: TRBJ1-1
d_gene: TRBD1
v_gene: TRBV6-5
abundance: -

CDR3aa: CASSLTSYNEQFF
CDR3nt: TGTGCCAGCAGCTTGACCAGCTACAATGAGCAGTTCTTC
j_gene: TRBJ2-1
d_gene: -
v_gene: TRBV5-4
abundance: -

CDR3aa: CASSLLDTGELFF
CDR3nt: TGCGCCAGCAGCTTATTGGACACCGGGGAGCTGTTTTTT
j_gene: TRBJ2-2
d_gene: -
v_gene: TRBV5-1
abundance: -

CDR3aa: CASSPLTDGLAGDYEQYF
CDR3nt: TGTGCCAGCAGCCCGCTAACAGACGGACTAGCGGGAGACTACGAGCAGTACTTC
j_gene: TRBJ2-7
d_gene: TRBD2
v_gene: TRBV5-6
abundance: -

CDR3aa: CASSALGTDFTGELFF
CDR3nt: TGTGCCAGCAGTGCCCTGGGGACAGACTTCACCGGGGAGCTGTTTTTT
j_gene: TRBJ2-2
d_gene: TRBD1
v_gene: TRBV2
abundance: once

CDR3aa: CASSLAGGGGETQYF
CDR3nt: TGTGCCAGCAGCTTGGCGGGAGGGGGTGGAGAGACCCAGTACTTC
j_gene: TRBJ2-5
d_gene: TRBD2
v_gene: TRBV5-4
abundance: -

CDR3aa: CSVVPGPTEAFF
CDR3nt: TGCAGCGTTGTACCAGGGCCGACTGAAGCTTTCTTT
j_gene: TRBJ1-1
d_gene: -
v_gene: TRBV29-1
abundance: -

CDR3aa: CASSEGHPADTQYF
CDR3nt: TGTGCCAGCAGTGAGGGCCACCCGGCAGATACGCAGTATTTT
j_gene: TRBJ2-3
d_gene: -
v_gene: TRBV25-1
abundance: -

CDR3aa: CASKVSPRNTEAFF
CDR3nt: TGTGCCAGTAAAGTTTCACCGAGGAACACTGAAGCTTTCTTT
j_gene: TRBJ1-1
d_gene: -
v_gene: TRBV19
abundance: -

CDR3aa: CASRTLKRNTIYF
CDR3nt: TGTGCCAGCAGGACCTTGAAGAGAAACACCATATATTTT
j_gene: TRBJ1-3
d_gene: -
v_gene: TRBV2
abundance: -

CDR3aa: CASSTDRENPNEQYF
CDR3nt: TGCGCCAGCAGCACGGACAGGGAAAATCCTAACGAGCAGTACTTC
j_gene: TRBJ2-7
d_gene: TRBD1
v_gene: TRBV5-1
abundance: -

CDR3aa: CASSLDGGNAEEAFF
CDR3nt: TGTGCCAGCAGCTTAGACGGGGGTAACGCGGAAGAAGCTTTCTTT
j_gene: TRBJ1-1
d_gene: -
v_gene: TRBV7-9
abundance: -

CDR3aa: CASSFQGGVETQYF
CDR3nt: TGTGCCAGCAGCTTCCAGGGCGGGGTCGAGACCCAGTACTTC
j_gene: TRBJ2-5
d_gene: -
v_gene: TRBV7-9
abundance: -

CDR3aa: CASSVTGGVGELFF
CDR3nt: TGTGCCAGCAGCGTAACAGGGGGAGTCGGGGAGCTGTTTTTT
j_gene: TRBJ2-2
d_gene: TRBD1
v_gene: TRBV9
abundance: once

CDR3aa: CASSPSLTSSGNTIYF
CDR3nt: TGTGCCAGCTCACCATCACTTACGAGCTCTGGAAACACCATATATTTT
j_gene: TRBJ1-3
d_gene: -
v_gene: TRBV18
abundance: -

CDR3aa: CASTRQGRTEAFF
CDR3nt: TGTGCCAGCACCCGACAGGGGAGAACTGAAGCTTTCTTT
j_gene: TRBJ1-1
d_gene: TRBD1
v_gene: TRBV3-1/TRBV3-2
abundance: -

CDR3aa: CASSWDRRGYTF
CDR3nt: TGTGCCAGCAGTTGGGACAGGCGGGGCTACACCTTC
j_gene: TRBJ1-2
d_gene: TRBD1
v_gene: TRBV27
abundance: -

CDR3aa: CASSLRQGFVGTDTQYF
CDR3nt: TGTGCCAGCAGCTTAAGACAGGGATTCGTCGGCACAGATACGCAGTATTTT
j_gene: TRBJ2-3
d_gene: TRBD1
v_gene: TRBV7-6
abundance: -

CDR3aa: CASSLLGTEQFF
CDR3nt: TGTGCCAGCAGCCTTTTAGGGACTGAGCAGTTCTTC
j_gene: TRBJ2-1
d_gene: -
v_gene: TRBV3-1/TRBV3-2
abundance: -

CDR3aa: CASSRGYVLTSTDTQYF
CDR3nt: TGTGCCAGCAGCAGGGGGTACGTCTTGACTAGCACAGATACGCAGTATTTT
j_gene: TRBJ2-3
d_gene: -
v_gene: TRBV5-6
abundance: -

CDR3aa: CAWSVLGDTEAFF
CDR3nt: TGTGCCTGGAGTGTATTAGGGGATACTGAAGCTTTCTTT
j_gene: TRBJ1-1
d_gene: -
v_gene: TRBV30
abundance: -

CDR3aa: CASSQGLAGLTDTQYF
CDR3nt: TGTGCCAGCAGCCAAGGACTAGCGGGACTAACAGATACGCAGTATTTT
j_gene: TRBJ2-3
d_gene: TRBD2
v_gene: TRBV3-1/TRBV3-2
abundance: -

CDR3aa: CASSHRTPQQFF
CDR3nt: TGTGCCAGCAGCCACAGGACACCCCAGCAGTTCTTC
j_gene: TRBJ2-1
d_gene: -
v_gene: TRBV3-1/TRBV3-2
abundance: -

CDR3aa: CSVEKDQAVTGNTIYF
CDR3nt: TGCAGCGTTGAAAAGGACCAGGCGGTTACTGGAAACACCATATATTTT
j_gene: TRBJ1-3
d_gene: -
v_gene: TRBV29-1
abundance: -

CDR3aa: CAALFPGTGVETQYF
CDR3nt: TGTGCCGCACTATTTCCCGGGACAGGGGTTGAGACCCAGTACTTC
j_gene: TRBJ2-5
d_gene: TRBD1
v_gene: TRBV10-3
abundance: -

CDR3aa: CASSQGVWREGLRHSYEQYF
CDR3nt: TGTGCCAGCAGCCAAGGGGTATGGCGGGAGGGCCTCCGCCACTCCTACGAGCAGTACTTC
j_gene: TRBJ2-7
d_gene: TRBD2
v_gene: TRBV4-2
abundance: -

CDR3aa: CASSRDAVQFSPLHF
CDR3nt: TGTGCCAGCAGCAGGGATGCAGTCCAATTTTCACCCCTCCACTTT
j_gene: TRBJ1-6
d_gene: -
v_gene: TRBV9
abundance: few

CDR3aa: CASTRTETEAFF
CDR3nt: TGTGCCAGCACCAGGACAGAAACTGAAGCTTTCTTT
j_gene: TRBJ1-1
d_gene: -
v_gene: TRBV2
abundance: -

CDR3aa: CASGSEGLRNEKLFF
CDR3nt: TGTGCTAGTGGTTCGGAGGGATTGAGGAATGAAAAACTGTTTTTT
j_gene: TRBJ1-4
d_gene: -
v_gene: TRBV12-5
abundance: -

CDR3aa: CASSLARDRVNYGYTF
CDR3nt: TGCGCCAGCAGCTTGGCCCGGGACAGGGTAAACTATGGCTACACCTTC
j_gene: TRBJ1-2
d_gene: TRBD1
v_gene: TRBV5-1
abundance: -

CDR3aa: CASSQEPPDLATNEKLFF
CDR3nt: TGCGCCAGCAGCCAAGAACCTCCGGATTTAGCAACTAATGAAAAACTGTTTTTT
j_gene: TRBJ1-4
d_gene: -
v_gene: TRBV4-3
abundance: -

CDR3aa: CASSVGDSLSYEQYF
CDR3nt: TGTGCCAGCAGCGTAGGGGACAGCCTTTCCTACGAGCAGTACTTC
j_gene: TRBJ2-7
d_gene: TRBD1
v_gene: TRBV9
abundance: -

CDR3aa: CASSLGQGAYSPLHF
CDR3nt: TGCGCCAGCAGCTTAGGACAGGGGGCTTATTCACCCCTCCACTTT
j_gene: TRBJ1-6
d_gene: TRBD1
v_gene: TRBV5-1
abundance: -

CDR3aa: CASSERGGGGDTQYF
CDR3nt: TGTGCCAGCAGTGAAAGGGGGGGCGGAGGAGATACGCAGTATTTT
j_gene: TRBJ2-3
d_gene: -
v_gene: TRBV6-1
abundance: -

CDR3aa: CASSFLPLGGEQFF
CDR3nt: TGTGCCAGCAGTTTCCTTCCCCTAGGAGGAGAGCAGTTCTTC
j_gene: TRBJ2-1
d_gene: -
v_gene: TRBV27
abundance: once

CDR3aa: CASTDGGPQHF
CDR3nt: TGTGCCAGCACCGACGGGGGGCCCCAGCATTTT
j_gene: TRBJ1-5
d_gene: -
v_gene: TRBV6-5
abundance: -

CDR3aa: CASSQDSGPGTQYF
CDR3nt: TGTGCCAGCAGCCAAGATAGCGGTCCGGGGACCCAGTACTTC
j_gene: TRBJ2-5
d_gene: -
v_gene: TRBV3-1/TRBV3-2
abundance: -

CDR3aa: CASWQGASETQYF
CDR3nt: TGTGCCAGCTGGCAGGGGGCTAGTGAGACCCAGTACTTC
j_gene: TRBJ2-5
d_gene: TRBD1
v_gene: TRBV6-5
abundance: -

CDR3aa: CASSVGATSGTTRSTQYF
CDR3nt: TGTGCCAGCAGCGTAGGAGCGACTAGCGGGACAACCAGGAGTACGCAGTATTTT
j_gene: TRBJ2-3
d_gene: TRBD2
v_gene: TRBV9
abundance: once

CDR3aa: CASSLGRGLTYEQYF
CDR3nt: TGTGCCAGCAGCTTGGGAAGGGGTCTAACCTACGAGCAGTACTTC
j_gene: TRBJ2-7
d_gene: -
v_gene: TRBV5-6
abundance: -

CDR3aa: CASSLDGGAGQPQHF
CDR3nt: TGTGCCAGCAGCTTAGATGGGGGGGCAGGGCAGCCCCAGCATTTT
j_gene: TRBJ1-5
d_gene: -
v_gene: TRBV7-9
abundance: once

CDR3aa: CASRPTSGSAGELFF
CDR3nt: TGTGCCAGCAGACCCACTAGCGGGAGTGCCGGGGAGCTGTTTTTT
j_gene: TRBJ2-2
d_gene: TRBD2
v_gene: TRBV6-6
abundance: -

CDR3aa: CASSGTTGTGIYEQYF
CDR3nt: TGTGCCAGCAGCGGGACTACCGGGACAGGGATTTACGAGCAGTACTTC
j_gene: TRBJ2-7
d_gene: TRBD1
v_gene: TRBV2
abundance: -

CDR3aa: CASSMNRGGYTAKNIQYF
CDR3nt: TGTGCCAGTAGTATGAACAGGGGAGGGTATACAGCCAAAAACATTCAGTACTTC
j_gene: TRBJ2-4
d_gene: -
v_gene: TRBV19
abundance: -

CDR3aa: CASSYYGTANYGYTF
CDR3nt: TGTGCCAGCAGTTACTACGGGACAGCTAACTATGGCTACACCTTC
j_gene: TRBJ1-2
d_gene: TRBD1
v_gene: TRBV6-2/TRBV6-3
abundance: -

CDR3aa: CSVEDDLDSGEAFF
CDR3nt: TGCAGCGTTGAAGACGACCTGGACTCGGGTGAAGCTTTCTTT
j_gene: TRBJ1-1
d_gene: -
v_gene: TRBV29-1
abundance: -